This TCR beta chain was sequenced in a study of blood T cell repertoires in COVID-19. CDR1 and CDR2 (germline): SGHTA, FQGNSA. The CDR3 runs to 17 residues. Germline trimming cut 1 base from V and 1 base from J; bases unmatched to any gene: 7. The protocol was immunoSEQ multiplex PCR, while the TCRdb copy is restricted to in-frame clones and leaves out a portion. The profile covers 50,000 to 65,000 clones, with 88% appearing a single time and 3.5% to 4% taken by the ten largest. This sequence originates from a man between 65 and 85 years old with acute or convalescent COVID-19. The V and J genes are TRBV7-2 and TRBJ2-1, with 7 bases identical to TRBD2. The sample was peripheral blood. The CDR3 sequence: CASSLGRGGGSYNEQFF. The CDR3 nucleotides read TGTGCCAGCAGCTTAGGCCGGGGCGGGGGATCCTACAATGAGCAGTTCTTC.